Listed here are 28 T cell receptor beta chains from one sample, sequenced in a study of PD-1 blockade in classical Hodgkin lymphoma. The time point is: cycle 4 day 1 (C4D1), after about 6 weeks of nivolumab. In every patient, relapse followed autologous stem cell transplantation, while exposure to brentuximab vedotin differed. TCRdb keeps only in-frame clones here, not all; method: immunoSEQ multiplex PCR. The sample consists of roughly 46,000 clones, around 74% of them appearing once. The input for sequencing was peripheral blood mononuclear cells (PBMCs), taken before the fourth cycle of nivolumab. All receptors derive from a human donor with classical Hodgkin lymphoma.

V is TRBV28 and J is TRBJ2-3; D remains ambiguous. The V and J ends lost 2 bases and 2 bases respectively, with 17 bases between them. Per germline, CDR1 MDHEN and CDR2 SYDVKM. There are 17 residues in the CDR3. CDR3 in amino acids: CASSLIDFGLVTDTQYF. DNA for the CDR3: TGTGCCAGCAGTTTAATCGACTTTGGCCTGGTCACAGATACGCAGTATTTT.

The chain recombines TRBV7-9 with TRBJ2-5; D ambiguous. CDR1 and CDR2 from the germline V gene are SEHNR and FQNEAQ (reference sequence). Deletions cut 1 base from V and 3 bases from J, with 6 bases between. The CDR3 has 13 amino acids. The CDR3 DNA sequence: TGTGCCAGCAGCTTAGGGCCAAAAGAGACCCAGTACTTC. This gives the protein CASSLGPKETQYF.

This chain joins TRBV27 and TRBJ2-7; D may match TRBD1 or TRBD2 (5 bases each). CDR1 is MNHEY and CDR2 is SMNVEV in the germline V gene (reference sequence). The ends were cut back, 5 bases at V and 2 bases at J, with 13 bases in the middle. The CDR3 has 14 residues. CDR3 amino acids: CASSLTGTTYEQYF. As DNA, the CDR3 is TGTGCCAGCAGTCTAACCGGGACGACCTACGAGCAGTACTTC.

This clone was counted once. The J gene is TRBJ2-1, the V gene TRBV9; D is perhaps TRBD2 (5 bases). This CDR3 comprises 13 residues. Germline V gene data show CDR1 as SGDLS and CDR2 as YYNGEE. The V end was cut by 3 bases, the J end by 7 bases, with 11 bases between. CDR3 sequence (DNA): TGTGCCAGCAGCGCTCCCCCGGGGAATGAGCAGTTCTTC. It yields the protein CASSAPPGNEQFF. The full variable domain, rest sourced from reference TRBV9 and TRBJ2-1, is DSGVTQTPKHLITATGQRVTLRCSPRSGDLSVYWYQQSLDQGLQFLIQYYNGEERAKGNILERFSAQQFPDLHSELNLSSLELGDSALYFCASSAPPGNEQFFGPGTRLTVL.

A single count supports this clone. The V call is TRBV2, the J call TRBJ2-7; D is possibly TRBD2 (7 bases). The CDR3 loop spans 14 amino acids. Germline V lookup: CDR1 SNHLY, CDR2 FYNNEI. Between the trimmed V and J ends, which lost 7 bases and 5 bases, there was a span of 18 bases. The CDR3 reads CASNPQGAGDEQYF. The CDR3 bases are TGTGCCAGCAATCCACAGGGCGCGGGGGACGAGCAGTACTTC.

This chain joins TRBV28 and TRBJ2-7; D might be TRBD2 (6 bases). Trimming took 3 bases from V and 7 from J, leaving 10 bases between them. Germline-derived CDR1 and CDR2 are MDHEN and SYDVKM. The length of the CDR3 is 12 residues. In nucleotides, the CDR3 is TGTGCCAGCAGTTTTGGGGGGTTTGAGCAGTACTTC. Translated: CASSFGGFEQYF.

The chain is built from TRBV7-2 and TRBJ2-5; D perhaps matches TRBD2 (6 bases). The J call may be wrong; the DNA end is better matched by TRBJ2-7. CDR3 length: 14 residues. Germline CDR1 SGHTA, CDR2 FQGNSA. Here the CDR3 DNA reads TGTGCCAGCAGCCCGCAGCGGGCCTCCTACGAGCAGTACTTC. Its translation: CASSPQRASYEQYF.

The rearrangement joins TRBV7-9 to TRBJ2-7, with 7 nucleotides matching TRBD2. CDR1 and CDR2 (germline): SEHNR, FQNEAQ (reference sequence). J was trimmed by 4 bases and V by 8 bases; bases with no gene match: 11. The CDR3 is made up of 14 amino acids. This chain's CDR3 is CASLRAGAVYEQYF. DNA for the CDR3: TGTGCCAGCTTAAGGGCGGGAGCTGTGTACGAGCAGTACTTC.

The chain carries TRBV11-3 and TRBJ2-1; TRBD2 agrees at 7 bases. The CDR3 has 15 amino acids. Germline CDR1 SGHNT, CDR2 YENEEA. The junction had 8 bases not matched to a gene; V was cut back by 5 bases and J by 4 bases. This CDR3 reads CASSTLAFSYNEQFF. The CDR3 DNA is TGTGCCAGCAGCACACTAGCGTTTTCGTACAATGAGCAGTTCTTC.

Only a few counts were recorded for this clone. The chain joins TRBV5-1 to TRBJ1-1; weak D call: TRBD1 (5 bases). Trimming removed 1 base at V and 3 bases at J, with 7 bases between. Germline CDR1 is SGHRS and CDR2 is YFSETQ. The CDR3 is 13 residues long. The DNA for the CDR3 is TGCGCCAGCAGCTTGACGGGGGACACTGAAGCTTTCTTT. Translating it yields CASSLTGDTEAFF.

The chain carries TRBV5-1 and TRBJ2-2, with 9 bases that match TRBD1. The CDR3 length is 16 residues. Losses at the gene ends were 0 bases for V and 4 bases for J; bases not matched to a gene: 4. Germline values: CDR1 SGHRS, CDR2 YFSETQ. The CDR3 coding sequence is TGCGCCAGCAGCTTGGACAGGGGGCAGACCACCGGGGAGCTGTTTTTT. Its protein product is CASSLDRGQTTGELFF.

This chain links TRBV9 with TRBJ2-3; D ambiguous. The CDR3 spans 17 residues. With 0 bases removed from V and 0 bases from J, the gap between germline ends came to 14 bases. Germline assignment: CDR1 SGDLS and CDR2 YYNGEE. The DNA of the CDR3 is TGTGCCAGCAGCGTAGGGGTCGGCGAGGCTAGCACAGATACGCAGTATTTT. This translates into CASSVGVGEASTDTQYF.

CDR3 region: CASSLGAGEGQPQHF. The CDR3 bases are TGTGCCAGCAGCTTAGGGGCAGGGGAGGGCCAGCCCCAGCATTTT. The chain employs TRBV7-9 and TRBJ1-5; tentatively, D is TRBD1 (6 bases). The V and J ends lost 1 base and 7 bases respectively, with 14 bases between them. CDR1 and CDR2 from the germline V gene are SEHNR and FQNEAQ (reference sequence). The CDR3 runs to 15 residues.

This clone showed up just once. The J gene is TRBJ2-7, the V gene TRBV18; 8 bases agree with TRBD1. Trimming at V came to 1 base and at J to 0 bases, leaving 14 bases not matched to a gene. The CDR3 extends over 19 amino acids. CDR1 KGHSH and CDR2 LQKENI come from the germline V gene. CDR3 sequence reads: CASSPQLNIGQGFSYEQYF. The DNA for the CDR3 is TGTGCCAGCTCACCACAACTAAATATTGGACAGGGCTTCTCCTACGAGCAGTACTTC.

There are many counts of this clone. V usage is TRBV4-3 and J usage is TRBJ2-2, with D unresolved. The CDR3 is 15 residues long. V was cut by 6 bases and J by 0 bases, with 11 bases left in between. From germline, CDR1 is LGHNA and CDR2 YSLEER. The chain's CDR3 is CASRLSVTNTGELFF. CDR3 sequence (DNA): TGCGCCAGCAGGCTATCCGTCACGAACACCGGGGAGCTGTTTTTT.

The chain couples TRBV18 to TRBJ2-2; unclear D gene. This CDR3 has 14 residues. CDR1 is KGHSH and CDR2 is LQKENI in the germline V gene. The V end was cut by 4 bases, the J end by 5 bases, with 11 bases between. The CDR3 reads CASSRPQKTGELFF. DNA for the CDR3: TGTGCCAGCTCACGTCCGCAGAAAACCGGGGAGCTGTTTTTT.

J is TRBJ2-2 and V is TRBV6-5; D is unresolved. V lost 6 bases and J 3 bases, leaving 11 bases between the germline ends. The CDR3 spans 14 residues. CDR1 and CDR2 (germline): MNHEY, SVGAGI. This chain's CDR3 is CASRVGLDTGELFF. The CDR3 DNA reads TGTGCCAGCAGAGTGGGATTGGACACCGGGGAGCTGTTTTTT.

The chain has TRBV7-6 and TRBJ1-5, with 7 bases lining up with TRBD1. This CDR3 comprises 15 residues. Per germline, CDR1 SGHVS and CDR2 FNYEAQ. Losses at the gene ends were 1 base for V and 2 bases for J; bases not matched to a gene: 2. CDR3 sequence (DNA): TGTGCCAGCAGCTTAGGAGGGACAGGCAATCAGCCCCAGCATTTT. As protein: CASSLGGTGNQPQHF.

V and J are TRBV5-5 and TRBJ1-1; possible D gene TRBD1, 6 bases. V was cut by 6 bases and J by 8 bases, with 17 bases left in between. Germline V lookup: CDR1 SGHKS, CDR2 YYEKEE (reference sequence). This CDR3 spans 13 amino acids. The chain's CDR3 is CASILGQKGEAFF. The CDR3 coding sequence is TGTGCCAGCATCCTTGGACAGAAAGGGGAAGCTTTCTTT.

V is TRBV21-1 and J is TRBJ2-7. TRBV21-1 is shown as a pseudogene. There are 16 residues in the CDR3. As DNA, the CDR3 is TGTGCCAGCAGCAAAGATTCCGGAGGGGGTCGAGGCGAGCAGTACTTC. Translated, it gives CASSKDSGGGRGEQYF.

The chain couples TRBV9 to TRBJ2-1; 9 bases match TRBD1. The CDR3 has 16 amino acids. The V segment lost 4 bases and the J segment 3 bases; nucleotides outside the gene matches: 8. Germline values: CDR1 SGDLS, CDR2 YYNGEE. The CDR3 DNA reads TGTGCCAGCAGCCCCACGTGGACAGGGGTCTACAATGAGCAGTTCTTC. This codes for CASSPTWTGVYNEQFF.

This chain connects TRBV7-2 to TRBJ1-1; no definite D call. V was shortened by 7 bases and J by 2 bases, with 14 bases between the two germline ends. This CDR3 has 14 residues. The germline CDR1 and CDR2 sequences are SGHTA and FQGNSA. The CDR3 sequence is CASISSITNTEAFF. The CDR3 DNA reads as TGTGCCAGCATCTCAAGTATAACAAACACTGAAGCTTTCTTT.

The chain links TRBV11-2 to TRBJ2-3, with a possible D match to TRBD2 (6 bases). The V end was cut by 1 base, the J end by 0 bases, with 11 bases between. The CDR3 has 16 amino acids. Per germline, CDR1 SGHAT and CDR2 FQNNGV. The CDR3 spells CASSLGVAGSTDTQYF. For the CDR3, the DNA is TGTGCCAGCAGCTTAGGTGTTGCGGGAAGCACAGATACGCAGTATTTT.

The chain has TRBV11-3 and TRBJ2-3; D gene ambiguous. Germline CDR1 reads SGHNT; CDR2 reads YENEEA. V was cut by 1 base and J by 5 bases, with 7 bases left in between. The CDR3 spans 13 residues. The CDR3 coding sequence is TGTGCCAGCAGCTTAGGATGGGTAGATACGCAGTATTTT. The encoded protein is CASSLGWVDTQYF.

With respect to this clone: The identical CDR3 is also encoded by other nucleotide sequences in the sample. The rearrangement uses TRBV27 and TRBJ2-6; D gene uncertain. There are 14 residues in the CDR3. V was clipped by 3 bases and J by 0 bases, with 3 bases between them. CDR1 is MNHEY and CDR2 is SMNVEV in the germline V gene (reference sequence). The DNA of the CDR3 is TGTGCCAGCAGTTTGAGCTCTGGGGCCAACGTCCTGACTTTC. This encodes CASSLSSGANVLTF.

The rearrangement links TRBV28 to TRBJ2-2, with 11 positions matching TRBD2. This CDR3 has 15 amino acids. V shed 5 bases and J 4 bases; nucleotides not matched to a gene: 3. The V gene's germline CDR1 is MDHEN and CDR2 SYDVKM. The CDR3, as DNA: TGTGCCAGCAGTATAGCGGGAGGGAGCACCGGGGAGCTGTTTTTT. The encoded protein is CASSIAGGSTGELFF. The full variable domain, rest sourced from reference TRBV28 and TRBJ2-2, is DVKVTQSSRYLVKRTGEKVFLECVQDMDHENMFWYRQDPGLGLRLIYFSYDVKMKEKGDIPEGYSVSREKKERFSLILESASTNQTSMYLCASSIAGGSTGELFFGEGSRLTVL.

In this sample, this clone turned up many times. This rearrangement joins TRBV30 to TRBJ2-7, with 10 nucleotides matching TRBD2. The CDR3 totals 13 residues. The germline gives CDR1 GTSNPN, CDR2 SVGIG (reference sequence). Trimming at V came to 4 bases and at J to 5 bases, leaving 5 bases not matched to a gene. The CDR3 is CAWTSGSGNEQYF. The CDR3 DNA reads as TGTGCCTGGACTAGCGGGAGTGGAAACGAGCAGTACTTC.

The chain joins TRBV7-9 to TRBJ1-2, with 7 bases identical to TRBD1. Germline values: CDR1 SEHNR, CDR2 FQNEAQ (reference sequence). The CDR3 length is 14 residues. The ends lost 6 bases at V and 8 bases at J; junction bases unmatched: 12. CDR3 nucleotides: TGTGCCAGCAGAGGGGGCAGAAGCTCGCCCGGCTACACCTTC. Its protein product is CASRGGRSSPGYTF.